The rows below give T cell receptor beta chains drawn from one sample of a study of CD8 T cells in Susac syndrome. TCRdb used MiXCR to reprocess the immunoSEQ multiplex PCR reads, holding one entry per CDR3 protein. Of about 66,000 distinct CDR3 sequences detected, around 96% appear once; the ten largest clones hold around 0.61%. Source material: CD8+ T cells from PBMCs. The receptors come from a human donor with multiple sclerosis. The CDR3 runs from the conserved cysteine through the conserved F or W. Fields, in order: D gene, clone size, J gene, V gene, CDR3 DNA, CDR3 protein. The D gene is left open where the match is weak. Rows may omit the clone size; those that give it use once, few, many or a size class.

d_gene: TRBD1; abundance: .; j_gene: TRBJ2-7; v_gene: TRBV20-1; CDR3nt: TGCAGTGCCCTCAGGGACAGGGGGGCCTACGAGCAGTACTTC; CDR3aa: CSALRDRGAYEQYF
d_gene: .; abundance: once; j_gene: TRBJ1-4; v_gene: TRBV3-1; CDR3nt: TGTGCCAGCAGCCAAGAAGGTGGGGGCCCTAATGAAAAACTGTTTTTT; CDR3aa: CASSQEGGGPNEKLFF
d_gene: .; abundance: .; j_gene: TRBJ2-3; v_gene: TRBV7-6; CDR3nt: TGTGCCAGCAGCTTAGGCCCAGGGCTAACAGATACGCAGTATTTT; CDR3aa: CASSLGPGLTDTQYF
d_gene: .; abundance: .; j_gene: TRBJ2-7; v_gene: TRBV13; CDR3nt: TGTGCCAGCAGCTTCGGGCAGGCCCCATACGAGCAGTACTTC; CDR3aa: CASSFGQAPYEQYF
d_gene: .; abundance: .; j_gene: TRBJ1-2; v_gene: TRBV6-5; CDR3nt: TGTGCCAGCAGCGGGGGACACAATGGCTACACCTTC; CDR3aa: CASSGGHNGYTF
d_gene: .; abundance: .; j_gene: TRBJ1-6; v_gene: TRBV27; CDR3nt: TGTGCCAGCAGCCCAGACTGGGGATCACCCCTCCACTTT; CDR3aa: CASSPDWGSPLHF
d_gene: .; abundance: few; j_gene: TRBJ2-7; v_gene: TRBV28; CDR3nt: TGTGCCAGCAGTTTGCTAGCTAGCTCCTACGAGCAGTACTTC; CDR3aa: CASSLLASSYEQYF
d_gene: .; abundance: .; j_gene: TRBJ2-5; v_gene: TRBV20-1; CDR3nt: TGCAGTACTTGGACTGGAGAGACCCAGTACTTC; CDR3aa: CSTWTGETQYF
d_gene: .; abundance: .; j_gene: TRBJ2-2; v_gene: TRBV9; CDR3nt: TGTGCCAGCAGCGTATCGGAGTTTCCGACCGGGGAGCTGTTTTTT; CDR3aa: CASSVSEFPTGELFF
d_gene: TRBD2; abundance: .; j_gene: TRBJ2-7; v_gene: TRBV4-1; CDR3nt: TGCGCCAGCAGCCAAGATCTGAGCGGGGGGGCCTACGAGCAGTACTTC; CDR3aa: CASSQDLSGGAYEQYF
d_gene: TRBD1; abundance: once; j_gene: TRBJ2-7; v_gene: TRBV19; CDR3nt: TGTGCCAGTAGCGTCGGGACAGTCCTTGAGCAGTACTTC; CDR3aa: CASSVGTVLEQYF
d_gene: .; abundance: once; j_gene: TRBJ1-1; v_gene: TRBV4-3; CDR3nt: TGCGCCAGCAGCCAAGGGGAATACACTGAAGCTTTCTTT; CDR3aa: CASSQGEYTEAFF
d_gene: .; abundance: .; j_gene: TRBJ2-1; v_gene: TRBV5-1; CDR3nt: TGCGCCAGCAGCTTGTACACAGGGATCTACAATGAGCAGTTCTTC; CDR3aa: CASSLYTGIYNEQFF
d_gene: .; abundance: .; j_gene: TRBJ2-1; v_gene: TRBV24-1; CDR3nt: TGTGCCACCAGTGATTTGCAATACAATGAGCAGTTCTTC; CDR3aa: CATSDLQYNEQFF
d_gene: .; abundance: .; j_gene: TRBJ2-7; v_gene: TRBV29-1; CDR3nt: TGCAGCGTTGAATCGTCCATTTACGAGCAGTACTTC; CDR3aa: CSVESSIYEQYF
d_gene: .; abundance: .; j_gene: TRBJ2-3; v_gene: TRBV2; CDR3nt: TGTGCCAGCAGTGAAAGCACAGGGAGCACAGATACGCAGTATTTT; CDR3aa: CASSESTGSTDTQYF
d_gene: TRBD2; abundance: medium-sized; j_gene: TRBJ2-1; v_gene: TRBV6-2/TRBV6-3; CDR3nt: TGTGCCAGCACCGATTGGACTAGCGGCAATGAGCAGTTCTTC; CDR3aa: CASTDWTSGNEQFF
d_gene: .; abundance: .; j_gene: TRBJ1-2; v_gene: TRBV14; CDR3nt: TGTGCCAGCAGCCAAGGCGGCACCTACTATGGCTACACCTTC; CDR3aa: CASSQGGTYYGYTF
d_gene: .; abundance: .; j_gene: TRBJ2-1; v_gene: TRBV4-1; CDR3nt: TGCGCCAGCAGCACAGCAACCGGCACCTACAATGAGCAGTTCTTC; CDR3aa: CASSTATGTYNEQFF
d_gene: .; abundance: .; j_gene: TRBJ1-1; v_gene: TRBV6-2/TRBV6-3; CDR3nt: TGTGCCAGCAGCAGCGGGCCCTTTACGGTGGGGCTGAACACTGAAGCTTTCTTT; CDR3aa: CASSSGPFTVGLNTEAFF
d_gene: .; abundance: .; j_gene: TRBJ2-7; v_gene: TRBV19; CDR3nt: TGTGCCAGTAGTATCGGGACAATCATGGAGTACGAGCAGTACTTC; CDR3aa: CASSIGTIMEYEQYF
d_gene: TRBD1; abundance: .; j_gene: TRBJ2-7; v_gene: TRBV14; CDR3nt: TGTGCCAGCAGCCATCGCCGGGACAGGTCCTACGAGCAGTACTTC; CDR3aa: CASSHRRDRSYEQYF
d_gene: .; abundance: .; j_gene: TRBJ2-4; v_gene: TRBV4-1; CDR3nt: TGCGCCAGCAGCCAAGAAACGGAAAACATTCAGTACTTC; CDR3aa: CASSQETENIQYF
d_gene: .; abundance: .; j_gene: TRBJ1-1; v_gene: TRBV9; CDR3nt: TGTGCCAGCAGCGTAGAGATGAACACTGAAGCTTTCTTT; CDR3aa: CASSVEMNTEAFF
d_gene: .; abundance: .; j_gene: TRBJ2-5; v_gene: TRBV7-9; CDR3nt: TGTGCCAGCAGCTCTCCGGGGCCCCAAGAGACCCAGTACTTC; CDR3aa: CASSSPGPQETQYF
d_gene: .; abundance: .; j_gene: TRBJ1-1; v_gene: TRBV2; CDR3nt: TGTGCCAGCAGCCCCCGATCTACGATTGACGCGGAAGCTTTCTTT; CDR3aa: CASSPRSTIDAEAFF
d_gene: .; abundance: .; j_gene: TRBJ1-2; v_gene: TRBV27; CDR3nt: TGTGCCAGCACCCCCCCGTCGGGCTACACCTTC; CDR3aa: CASTPPSGYTF
d_gene: .; abundance: .; j_gene: TRBJ2-7; v_gene: TRBV27; CDR3nt: TGTGCCAGCAGTTCCTCGACAGCGAGCTCCTACGAGCAGTACTTC; CDR3aa: CASSSSTASSYEQYF
d_gene: .; abundance: .; j_gene: TRBJ1-1; v_gene: TRBV7-9; CDR3nt: TGTGCAACGGGACACCAGAACACTGAAGCTTTCTTT; CDR3aa: CATGHQNTEAFF
d_gene: TRBD1; abundance: .; j_gene: TRBJ2-5; v_gene: TRBV27; CDR3nt: TGTGCCAGCAGTTACTCAACAGGGGAAGAGACCCAGTACTTC; CDR3aa: CASSYSTGEETQYF
d_gene: .; abundance: once; j_gene: TRBJ1-5; v_gene: TRBV29-1; CDR3nt: TGCAGCGTTGTGGTATCAGGGGATAGCAATCAGCCCCAGCATTTT; CDR3aa: CSVVVSGDSNQPQHF